Following are 25 T cell receptor beta chains from one sample sequenced in a study of T-cell reconstitution after alpha-beta-depleted transplantation in children. A library of TCRbeta sequences, prepared with unique molecular identifiers, was generated. TCRdb re-called the PCR reads through MiXCR, storing one row per CDR3 protein. The table shows about 540,000 distinct CDR3 sequences, with around 19% occurring only once. This specimen was PBMCs from the stem cell graft donor, taken from the stem cell graft. These receptors all come from a human donor who donated a stem cell graft to a child with acute lymphoblastic leukemia.

This chain connects TRBV14 to TRBJ2-7; D is ambiguous. V shed 3 bases and J shed 2 bases, with 11 bases lying between them. This CDR3 has 14 amino acids. The germline gives CDR1 SGHDN, CDR2 FVKESK. This CDR3 reads CASSHGVRPYEQYF. DNA for the CDR3: TGTGCCAGCAGCCACGGCGTACGGCCCTACGAGCAGTACTTC.

The chain employs TRBV24-1 and TRBJ2-7; 7 bases are a match to TRBD2. The germline CDR1 and CDR2 sequences are KGHDR and SFDVKD. The CDR3 sequence is 13 residues long. V lost 2 bases and J lost 6; bases outside the gene matches: 3. The CDR3 DNA reads TGTGCCACCAGTGATTGGGGGGGGACCGAGCAGTACTTC. Its translation is CATSDWGGTEQYF.

This clonotype was picked up a small number of times. The gene calls are TRBV6-4 and TRBJ1-1, with TRBD1 matching over 7 bases. The CDR3 runs to 12 residues. Per germline, CDR1 MRHNA and CDR2 SNTAGT. The junction had 3 bases not matched to a gene; V was cut back by 7 bases and J by 4 bases. The CDR3 sequence is CASKAGGTEAFF. The DNA for the CDR3 is TGTGCCAGCAAGGCAGGGGGCACTGAAGCTTTCTTT.

This rearrangement joins TRBV7-8 to TRBJ1-1; D ambiguous. The CDR3 runs 14 residues. Per germline, CDR1 SGHVS and CDR2 FQNEAQ. V lost 5 bases and J 2 bases, leaving 12 bases between the germline ends. The CDR3 is CASSPSTLNTEAFF. The CDR3 DNA sequence: TGTGCCAGCAGCCCTTCGACACTTAACACTGAAGCTTTCTTT.

This clonotype was detected a few times. The rearrangement joins TRBV14 to TRBJ2-1, with TRBD1 matching 7 bases. Germline V lookup: CDR1 SGHDN, CDR2 FVKESK. The CDR3 is 16 residues long. The V and J ends lost 5 bases and 4 bases, in that order; junction bases with no gene match: 11. CDR3 in DNA: TGTGCCAGCAGCTCTCCGACAGGGCGGCAGTACAATGAGCAGTTCTTC. This codes for CASSSPTGRQYNEQFF.

As to this clonotype: This may arise from a read error, as a much more abundant clone is one base away. V and J are TRBV4-1 and TRBJ2-4, with 11 positions matching TRBD2. CDR1 is MGHRA, CDR2 YSYEKL, per germline. The CDR3 is 18 residues long. CDR3 DNA: TGCGCCAGCAGCCAAGGCCTAGCGGGAGGACTAGCCAAAAACAGTCAGTACTTC. Residues: CASSQGLAGGLAKNSQYF.

This clonotype appeared a few times. This chain links TRBV5-1 with TRBJ2-7; 9 bases agree with TRBD1. After removal of 2 bases from V and 0 bases from J, the junction contained 6 bases not matched to a gene. Looked up from germline, CDR1 is SGHRS and CDR2 is YFSETQ. This CDR3 region has 16 residues. The CDR3 region is CASSFGWDRDSYEQYF. The CDR3 DNA sequence: TGCGCCAGCAGCTTCGGGTGGGACAGGGACTCCTACGAGCAGTACTTC.

The genes are TRBV6-2 or TRBV6-3 and TRBJ2-5; the match to TRBD2 covers 7 bases. The germline gives CDR1 MNHEY, CDR2 SVGEGT. V trimming: 2 bases; J trimming: 2 bases; junction bases outside the gene matches: 5. The CDR3 covers 15 residues. CDR3 in amino acids: CASSYVGTKQETQYF. Here the CDR3 DNA reads TGTGCCAGCAGTTACGTTGGGACTAAGCAAGAGACCCAGTACTTC.

In this sample, this clonotype turned up a few times. This chain links TRBV12-3 or TRBV12-4 with TRBJ2-2; TRBD2 matches at 14 bases. Trimming took 7 bases from V and 8 from J; bases not matched to a gene: 3. This CDR3 comprises 14 residues. The CDR3 DNA reads as TGTGCCAGCACCGGACTAGCGGGAGGTGGGGAGCTGTTTTTT. This translates into CASTGLAGGGELFF.

This clonotype was observed a few times. The chain links TRBV6-1 to TRBJ2-7; TRBD2 matches 16 bases. This CDR3 is built from 18 residues. After removal of 5 bases from V and 2 bases from J, the junction contained 9 bases not matched to a gene. Germline V gene data show CDR1 as MNHNS and CDR2 as SASEGT. The CDR3 sequence is CASSPGLAGGGGTYEQYF. The CDR3 bases are TGTGCCAGCAGTCCGGGACTAGCGGGAGGGGGAGGCACCTACGAGCAGTACTTC.

This clonotype was counted only a few times. The chain is built from TRBV27 and TRBJ2-7; 13 bases match TRBD2. This CDR3 spans 15 amino acids. Germline lookup yields CDR1 MNHEY and CDR2 SMNVEV (reference sequence). Trimming took 7 bases from V and 6 from J; bases not matched to a gene: 9. In DNA, the CDR3 is TGTGCCAGCAAACCAGGACTAGCGGGAGCGGGCGAGCAGTACTTC. It is translated as CASKPGLAGAGEQYF.

This clonotype has a handful of counts. The chain has TRBV5-1 and TRBJ2-1; D may match TRBD1 or TRBD2 (5 bases each). Trimming took 4 bases from V and 10 from J, leaving 21 bases between them. Germline V gene lookup returns CDR1 SGHRS and CDR2 YFSETQ. The CDR3 has 15 residues. This CDR3 reads CASSGTGLGRTEQFF. For the CDR3, the DNA is TGCGCCAGCAGCGGAACGGGGCTCGGGCGGACAGAGCAGTTCTTC.

The chain employs TRBV6-4 and TRBJ1-6, with a weak D call TRBD1 (5 bases). This CDR3 comprises 13 residues. V was trimmed by 2 bases and J by 12 bases, leaving 11 bases between them. Germline V gives CDR1 MRHNA, CDR2 SNTAGT. Here the CDR3 DNA reads TGTGCCAGCAGTGACCTGGTGGGGGGACCCCTCCACTTT. It yields the protein CASSDLVGGPLHF.

The chain recombines TRBV7-3 with TRBJ1-1; no definite D call. V lost 5 bases and J lost 0, with 10 bases in between. From germline, CDR1 is SGHTA and CDR2 FQGTGA. This CDR3 contains 14 residues. The CDR3 DNA reads as TGTGCCAGCAGCCCGGGGTTCATGAACACTGAAGCTTTCTTT. It codes for CASSPGFMNTEAFF.

The genes are TRBV5-1 and TRBJ2-5; D unclear. CDR1 and CDR2 from the germline V gene are SGHRS and YFSETQ. The V gene lost 3 bases and the J gene lost 3 bases, with 12 bases spanning the gap. The CDR3 contains 14 residues. CDR3 region: CASSSIQPEETQYF. CDR3 bases: TGCGCCAGCAGCTCGATTCAGCCCGAAGAGACCCAGTACTTC.

The rearrangement uses TRBV11-2 and TRBJ2-7; tentatively, D is TRBD1 (5 bases). V was cut by 1 base and J by 0 bases, with 16 bases left in between. The CDR3 is 17 residues long. Germline CDR1 SGHAT, CDR2 FQNNGV. The CDR3 loop reads CASSLGWGSQNSYEQYF. CDR3 nucleotides: TGTGCCAGCAGCTTAGGCTGGGGCAGCCAAAACTCCTACGAGCAGTACTTC. Full variable domain (rest looked up from reference TRBV11-2 and TRBJ2-7): EAGVAQSPRYKIIEKRQSVAFWCNPISGHATLYWYQQILGQGPKLLIQFQNNGVVDDSQLPKDRFSAERLKGVDSTLKIQPAKLEDSAVYLCASSLGWGSQNSYEQYFGPGTRLTVT.

This clonotype was picked up a small number of times. V gene TRBV5-1 combines with J gene TRBJ2-1, with TRBD2 identical over 8 bases. Germline values: CDR1 SGHRS, CDR2 YFSETQ. Trimming at V came to 4 bases and at J to 5 bases, leaving 11 bases not matched to a gene. The CDR3 is made up of 16 amino acids. The CDR3 is CASSPLLAVYNNEQFF. In DNA, the CDR3 is TGCGCCAGCAGCCCGCTACTAGCGGTTTACAACAATGAGCAGTTCTTC.

The table lists this clonotype with a few counts. The gene calls are TRBV20-1 and TRBJ1-2, with D hard to call. Trimming pared 6 bases from V and 1 base from J, leaving 9 bases between. This CDR3 has 12 amino acids. Germline CDR1 reads DFQATT; CDR2 reads SNEGSKA (reference sequence). CDR3 residues: CSASRNNYGYTF. Written as DNA, the CDR3 is TGCAGTGCGAGCAGGAATAACTATGGCTACACCTTC.

The V call is TRBV20-1, the J call TRBJ1-6; TRBD1 might be the D (5 bases). Germline V gene lookup returns CDR1 DFQATT and CDR2 SNEGSKA (reference sequence). The CDR3 totals 14 residues. V shed 3 bases and J shed 10 bases, with 16 bases lying between them. The CDR3 reads CSARDQGGSSPLHF. CDR3 nucleotides: TGCAGTGCTAGGGACCAGGGCGGATCGTCACCCCTCCACTTT.

This clonotype was found a few times. The chain uses TRBV6-1 and TRBJ2-2; the D gene is possibly TRBD2 (6 bases). Trimming stripped 10 bases from V and 5 bases from J, with 17 bases between. Per germline, CDR1 MNHNS and CDR2 SASEGT. CDR3 size: 14 residues. CDR3 residues: CATRFGSETGELFF. CDR3 DNA: TGTGCCACCAGATTCGGGAGTGAAACCGGGGAGCTGTTTTTT.

This clonotype was recorded a few times. The chain carries TRBV6-5 and TRBJ2-7, with TRBD2 identical over 8 bases. The CDR3 is made up of 14 amino acids. Germline V gene lookup returns CDR1 MNHEY and CDR2 SVGAGI. The V gene end was trimmed by 4 bases and the J gene end by 3 bases; junction bases not matched to a gene: 5. The CDR3 DNA reads as TGTGCCAGCAGTTGGGGACTAGTTGGCTACGAGCAGTACTTC. It specifies CASSWGLVGYEQYF.

This chain connects TRBV24-1 to TRBJ2-1; D remains unclear. Looked up from germline, CDR1 is KGHDR and CDR2 is SFDVKD. Between the trimmed V and J ends, which lost 3 bases and 6 bases, there was a span of 8 bases. CDR3 size: 13 residues. The CDR3 DNA reads as TGTGCCACCAGTGATCCCCCCACCAATGAGCAGTTCTTC. Its protein product is CATSDPPTNEQFF.

The genes are TRBV5-5 and TRBJ2-7, with D tentatively TRBD1 or TRBD2 (6 bases each). Deletions cut 4 bases from V and 2 bases from J, with 19 bases between. The length of the CDR3 is 16 residues. The germline gives CDR1 SGHKS, CDR2 YYEKEE (reference sequence). This CDR3 reads CASSPGAGDSAYEQYF. In DNA form, the CDR3 reads TGTGCCAGCAGCCCAGGGGCCGGGGACTCCGCCTACGAGCAGTACTTC.

This clonotype was found a few times. The chain is built from TRBV7-2 and TRBJ2-1, with D perhaps TRBD1 (5 bases). Trimming took off 5 bases at V and 7 bases at J, with 15 bases between the two ends. Per germline, CDR1 SGHTA and CDR2 FQGNSA. There are 14 residues in the CDR3. CDR3 sequence reads: CASSGALVGNEQFF. The CDR3 DNA sequence: TGTGCCAGCAGCGGGGCCCTGGTGGGGAATGAGCAGTTCTTC.

The chain combines TRBV12-3 or TRBV12-4 with TRBJ1-6; D is unresolved. V lost 3 bases, J lost 10 bases, and 10 bases lay in between. There are 13 residues in the CDR3. Here the CDR3 DNA reads TGTGCCAGCAGTTTTGGTTTGGCCTCACCCCTCCACTTT. Protein: CASSFGLASPLHF.